These T cell receptor beta chains were read from a single sample in a study of cytomegalovirus exposure and HLA in healthy donors. Here immunoSEQ multiplex PCR was the method, and the copy in TCRdb shows in-frame clones only, minus some. The sample comprises 120,000 to 150,000 clones, roughly 62% of which are singletons, and less than 2% rests with the top ten. Sequencing was carried out using PBMCs. The origin of the receptors is a male donor in good health and CMV-seronegative. The CDR3 runs from the conserved cysteine through the conserved F or W. Fields, in order: D gene, J gene, clone size, V gene, CDR3 DNA, CDR3 protein. The D gene is left open where the match is weak. Clone sizes are given selectively: once, few, many, or a class where the clone is expanded.

>TRBD2|TRBJ2-5|.|TRBV4-2
TGTGCCAGCAGCCAAGGGCGGGGGACCTACCAAGAGACCCAGTACTTC
CASSQGRGTYQETQYF
>.|TRBJ1-4|.|TRBV28
TGTGCCAGCAGTGGCATCAGGGATTATAATGAAAAACTGTTTTTT
CASSGIRDYNEKLFF
>.|TRBJ1-1|.|TRBV19
TGTGCCAGTAGTATAGGGGCAGGGGTTGCTGAAGCTTTCTTT
CASSIGAGVAEAFF
>TRBD1|TRBJ2-7|.|TRBV9
TGTGCCAGCAGCGTACTCGGGACAGCCTCCTACGAGCAGTACTTC
CASSVLGTASYEQYF
>.|TRBJ2-7|.|TRBV27
TGTGCCAGCACCCCGTCGTGGACAACTTCTGGCTGGTACTTC
CASTPSWTTSGWYF
>.|TRBJ2-7|few|TRBV28
TGTGCCAGCAGCTCAGGGCTGGGGGGTCACGAGCAGTACTTC
CASSSGLGGHEQYF
>.|TRBJ2-2|few|TRBV4-2
TGTGCCAGCAGCCGCGGACTGAGGAACACCGGGGAGCTGTTTTTT
CASSRGLRNTGELFF
>.|TRBJ1-6|few|TRBV2
TGTGCCAGCAGTGCCAGGGGAAGCTCCTATAATTCACCCCTCCACTTT
CASSARGSSYNSPLHF
>TRBD1|TRBJ1-1|.|TRBV6-1
TGTGCCAGCAGCGGGACAGGGGACACTGAAGCTTTCTTT
CASSGTGDTEAFF
>.|TRBJ2-7|.|TRBV28
TGTGCCAGCAGTTTAGTCGGACAGTTTTACGAGCAGTACTTC
CASSLVGQFYEQYF
>.|TRBJ2-7|.|TRBV12-5
TGTGCTAGTGGTTGGGGACATGCCTACGAGCAGTACTTC
CASGWGHAYEQYF
>.|TRBJ2-7|.|TRBV10-3
TGTGCCATCAGTGAGTTCCAGGGAAAGTACGAGCAGTACTTC
CAISEFQGKYEQYF
>.|TRBJ1-1|.|TRBV2
TGTGCCAGCAGTTACGGACAGCATGAAGCTTTCTTT
CASSYGQHEAFF
>.|TRBJ2-7|.|TRBV15
TGTGCCACCAGCAAAGGAGCGGATAGGACTTACGAGCAGTACTTC
CATSKGADRTYEQYF
>.|TRBJ2-1|.|TRBV7-2
TGTGCCAGCAGCTTAGGCCGCGGTGGTGAGCAGTTCTTC
CASSLGRGGEQFF
>.|TRBJ2-2|.|TRBV9
TGTGCCAGCAGCGTAGACTCGCGGACCGGGGAGCTGTTTTTT
CASSVDSRTGELFF
>TRBD1|TRBJ2-5|few|TRBV7-6
TGTGCCAGCAGCCCCCCGGGACAGGGGATGCGAGAGACCCAGTACTTC
CASSPPGQGMRETQYF
>TRBD2|TRBJ2-3|.|TRBV6-4
TGTGCCAGCAGCGTAGCGGGGGAACTCACAGATACGCAGTATTTT
CASSVAGELTDTQYF
>.|TRBJ1-6|.|TRBV5-5
TGTGCCAGCAGCTCGGGTCTTAATAATTCACCCCTCCACTTT
CASSSGLNNSPLHF
>TRBD1|TRBJ1-5|once|TRBV27
TGTGCCAGCAGTTTCAGGGGGGCACAGCCCCAGCATTTT
CASSFRGAQPQHF
>TRBD1|TRBJ2-7|.|TRBV7-9
TGTGCCAGCAGCCCAGGGGGCCTTGGCTACGAGCAGTACTTC
CASSPGGLGYEQYF
>TRBD1|TRBJ1-1|.|TRBV5-1
TGCGCCAGCAGCTTGGGTACAGGGGGGGAAGCTTTCTTT
CASSLGTGGEAFF
>.|TRBJ2-1|.|TRBV19
TGTGCCAGTTCGAGGAGGAGCTCCTACAATGAGCAGTTCTTC
CASSRRSSYNEQFF
>TRBD1|TRBJ1-2|.|TRBV19
TGTGCCAGTACCCCAGTTGTTGATGAGGGGGCGGGCTATGGCTACACCTTC
CASTPVVDEGAGYGYTF
>.|TRBJ1-1|.|TRBV6-1
TGTGCCAGCCTGGCTCCGGTCAGGGGAATGACTGAAGCTTTCTTT
CASLAPVRGMTEAFF
>TRBD1|TRBJ1-1|.|TRBV25-1
TGTGCCAGCAGTGAGCTTACAGGGGGGACCACTGAAGCTTTCTTT
CASSELTGGTTEAFF
>.|TRBJ2-6|.|TRBV21-1
TGTGCCAGCAGCGACCGGGACACCTTCTCTGGGGCCAACGTCCTGACTTTC
CASSDRDTFSGANVLTF
>.|TRBJ1-5|few|TRBV6-6
TGTGCCAGCAGTTTCTCCGGGGTAAGCAATCAGCCCCAGCATTTT
CASSFSGVSNQPQHF
>TRBD2|TRBJ2-3|.|TRBV7-9
TGTGCCAGCAGCGGGACTAGCGGATCAGATACGCAGTATTTT
CASSGTSGSDTQYF
>.|TRBJ2-7|once|TRBV30
TGTGCCTGGAGCATCAGGGCGTTTTTCTACGAGCAGTACTTC
CAWSIRAFFYEQYF
>TRBD1|TRBJ1-1|.|TRBV30
TGTGCCTGGAGTGAACAGGGGTACACTGAAGCTTTCTTT
CAWSEQGYTEAFF
>.|TRBJ1-2|.|TRBV4-1
TGCGCCAGCAGCCAAGCGGGGGGGGGATGGGGTGGCTACACCTTC
CASSQAGGGWGGYTF
>TRBD1|TRBJ2-7|.|TRBV18
TGTGCCAGCTCACCGACCTACAGGGGGATCTCCTACGAGCAGTACTTC
CASSPTYRGISYEQYF
>.|TRBJ2-7|few|TRBV12-5
TGTGCTAGTGGTTTGGTAATGTGGGCAGTCCCCTACTTC
CASGLVMWAVPYF
>TRBD2|TRBJ2-5|.|TRBV11-2
TGTGCCAGCAGCCCCTTTTACCGGGGGGGCTTGGAGACCCAGTACTTC
CASSPFYRGGLETQYF
>.|TRBJ2-7|.|TRBV7-9
TGTGCCAGCAGCTTAACCCAGGGCCCCTACGAGCAGTACTTC
CASSLTQGPYEQYF
>TRBD2|TRBJ2-7|.|TRBV11-2
TGTGCCAGCAGCTTAGTTGGTGCTAGCGGGGGAGACTCCTACGAGCAGTACTTC
CASSLVGASGGDSYEQYF
>.|TRBJ1-4|.|TRBV5-1
TGCGCCAGCAGCTTGCAAGGGGCAACTAATGAAAAACTGTTTTTT
CASSLQGATNEKLFF
>.|TRBJ1-1|.|TRBV10-3
TGTGCCATCAGTGAGTCGGTGGGTATAGGGGGTAAGGCTTTCTTT
CAISESVGIGGKAFF
>TRBD1|TRBJ1-2|few|TRBV6-5
TGTGCCAGCAGGGTCCCGGGACAGGGATATGGCTACACCTTC
CASRVPGQGYGYTF
>TRBD1|TRBJ2-7|few|TRBV6-5
TGTGCCAGCAGCCGGACAGGGGGCGAGCAGTACTTC
CASSRTGGEQYF
>.|TRBJ1-2|.|TRBV5-1
TGCGCCAGCAGCTTGGTGGTTCAGGGAGGGTATGGCTACACCTTC
CASSLVVQGGYGYTF
>TRBD2|TRBJ2-3|.|TRBV5-1
TGCGCCAGCAGGTTCCGCGGGGGGCTCACAGATACGCAGTATTTT
CASRFRGGLTDTQYF
>.|TRBJ1-5|.|TRBV4-3
TGCGCCAGCAGCCAAGATAGCGGGGGTAATCAGCCCCAGCATTTT
CASSQDSGGNQPQHF
>.|TRBJ1-4|few|TRBV29-1
TGCAGCGCCCTCGGAGGGGGGGGTGAAAAACTGTTTTTT
CSALGGGGEKLFF
>.|TRBJ2-7|.|TRBV30
TGTGCCGGCGGTCTCTTATCGGCGCACGAGCAGTACTTC
CAGGLLSAHEQYF
>TRBD2|TRBJ2-7|.|TRBV11-3
TGTGCCAGCAGCCTGGATGGGGGGGGGTCCTACGAGCAGTACTTC
CASSLDGGGSYEQYF
>TRBD1|TRBJ1-4|few|TRBV9
TGTGCCAGCAGCCTGGGACAGATGCTAGGTAATGAAAAACTGTTTTTT
CASSLGQMLGNEKLFF
>.|TRBJ2-2|.|TRBV5-1
TGCGCCAGCAGCTCGGTTTGGACTGCGAACACCGGGGAGCTGTTTTTT
CASSSVWTANTGELFF
>TRBD1|TRBJ1-1|.|TRBV6-5
TGTGCCATCGGGGGACAGGGGAAAACTGAAGCTTTCTTT
CAIGGQGKTEAFF
>.|TRBJ2-1|.|TRBV30
TGTGCCTGGAGTACTCGGGCCTACAATGAGCAGTTCTTC
CAWSTRAYNEQFF
>.|TRBJ2-3|.|TRBV7-8
TGTGCCAGCAGCCCCCGCGGGGTGGGGATGGGTGGAGATACGCAGTATTTT
CASSPRGVGMGGDTQYF
>TRBD1|TRBJ2-7|.|TRBV6-6
TGTGCCAGCAGTTACCGGGACAGGGCTTCCGAGCAGTACTTC
CASSYRDRASEQYF
>TRBD1|TRBJ1-3|.|TRBV28
TGTGCCAGATACGGGACAGGGGGAGGAAACACCATATATTTT
CARYGTGGGNTIYF
>.|TRBJ1-4|.|TRBV29-1
TGCAGCGTGGGGGAGGGGGGGCATGGGGAAAAACTGTTTTTT
CSVGEGGHGEKLFF